This T cell receptor beta chain was observed in a study of blood T cell repertoires in COVID-19 (dated by TCRdb to 2019 to 2021). A note on the overall study: Samples covering the acute and convalescent phases of COVID-19 were provided by collaborators in the United States, Italy and Spain. The material from the prospective study consisted of cDNA or gDNA derived from T cells, B-cell-depleted T cells, or PBMCs. The dataset comprised deeply sampled blood TCRbeta repertoires from subjects exposed to, actively infected with, or recovered from COVID-19. The repertoires were made available in a free public database intended to serve as a resource for research on the immune response to SARS-CoV-2. The samples were drawn from the first 160 participants of the ongoing ImmuneRACE study and from 950 to 1,500 subjects provided by 6 global collaborators. A de-identified subject ID, COVID-19 status, age in years and sex were almost always included in the sample metadata. Where available, HLA class I and class II types were taken from metadata supplied by the sample provider and were not determined by assay-based typing.

Summary of the overall study and its limitations: The amount of clinical and demographic metadata varied by source and participant and was provided uncurated.

Each collaborating institution followed its own protocols to collect whole blood in K2EDTA tubes. Collaborator samples were shipped for TCRbeta analysis as frozen whole blood, isolated PBMCs, or DNA extracted from either sample type. In the case of this clone: Its antigen is currently not known. The record has no base qualities; no much larger clone is one base away.

The CDR3 runs 15 amino acids, cysteine and phenylalanine included. Solely the CDR3 DNA is kept, with 45 bases framed from the first base. The junction carries 10 bases between V and J, which are trimmed by 2 bases and 0 bases respectively. CDR1 and CDR2, looked up from the germline V gene, are MGHRA and YSYEKL. The immunoSEQ Assay, a bias-controlled multiplex PCR, was used to amplify TCRbeta CDR3 regions from genomic DNA. Under the source paper's analysis protocol: Nucleated cell counts per sample were estimated from amplification of reference gene primers within the assay. To quantify the absolute abundance of each unique TCRbeta CDR3 rearrangement, sequence reads were collapsed and filtered. For each sample, productive Simpson clonality was calculated as the square root of Simpson's diversity index across productive rearrangements. TCRdb re-hosts the immuneACCESS table, in-frame sequences only. Its copies lack some clones; in the studies checked, an unresolved V gene accounts for under half of them, and the cause for the rest is not known. The DNA was the basis for D and trimming; V, J and clone size are from that table. This sample is represented by hundreds of thousands of clones; 65% to 80% of them were singletons. The ten largest clones capture 3% to 4% of the sample.

The chain is made from TRBV4-1 and TRBJ1-1, with TRBD1 tentatively as D gene (5 bases match). The clonotype originates from a middle-aged woman with active or convalescent COVID-19. The source material was peripheral blood. The encoded CDR3 is CASSQSPGVNTEAFF. The sequence in DNA is TGCGCCAGCAGCCAATCACCGGGGGTGAACACTGAAGCTTTCTTT.